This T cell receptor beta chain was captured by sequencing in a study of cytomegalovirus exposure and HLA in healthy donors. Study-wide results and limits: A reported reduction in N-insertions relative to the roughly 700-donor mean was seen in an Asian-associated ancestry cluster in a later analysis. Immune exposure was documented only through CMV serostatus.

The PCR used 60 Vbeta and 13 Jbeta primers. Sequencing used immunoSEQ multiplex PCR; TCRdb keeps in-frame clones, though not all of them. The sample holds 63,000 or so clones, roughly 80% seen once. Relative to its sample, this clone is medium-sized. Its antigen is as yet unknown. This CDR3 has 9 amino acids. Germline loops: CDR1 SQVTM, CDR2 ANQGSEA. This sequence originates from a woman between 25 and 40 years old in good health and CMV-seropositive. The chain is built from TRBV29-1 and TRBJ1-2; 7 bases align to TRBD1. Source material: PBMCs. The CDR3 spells CIGGVRNTF. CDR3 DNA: TGCATAGGGGGCGTCAGGAACACCTTC.